This T cell receptor (beta chain) stems from a study of T cells after posttransplantation cyclophosphamide. This CDR3 contains 14 residues. Germline-derived CDR1 and CDR2 are MGHDK and SYGVNS. With 1 base removed from V and 3 bases from J, the gap between germline ends came to 4 bases. Concerning this clone itself: The sample carries other DNA sequences with the same CDR3.

The repertoire was sequenced with immunoSEQ multiplex PCR; TCRdb's copy has only in-frame clones and lacks some. The sample is made up of fewer than 40,000 clones, none counted only once. The sample taken for sequencing was PBMCs. The sequence came from a woman in her twenties or thirties in good health and a related stem cell transplant donor. The J gene is TRBJ1-6, the V gene TRBV25-1; D is undetermined. This chain's CDR3 is CASSESGYNSPLHF. CDR3 sequence (DNA): TGTGCCAGCAGTGAATCAGGCTATAATTCACCCCTCCACTTT.